This T cell receptor (beta chain) was identified in a study of OX40 agonist ivuxolimab in advanced cancers. Method: immunoSEQ multiplex PCR; TCRdb's copy keeps in-frame clones and lacks some. The table includes tens of thousands of clones, around nine tenths detected once. Per the germline V gene, CDR1 is KGHSH and CDR2 is LQKENI. The CDR3 covers 14 residues. V shed 6 bases, J shed 5 bases, and the junction held 6 bases outside the gene matches. The chain recombines TRBV18 with TRBJ2-1; 8 bases are a match to TRBD1. Sequenced material: CD4+ or CD8+ T cells sorted from blood, taken in a trial of the OX40 agonist ivuxolimab. The sequence derives from an adult with an advanced solid tumor such as melanoma, head and neck, liver or kidney cancer. The CDR3 nucleotides are TGTGCCAGCTCCAGGGGACAGGACCACAATGAGCAGTTCTTC. This encodes CASSRGQDHNEQFF.